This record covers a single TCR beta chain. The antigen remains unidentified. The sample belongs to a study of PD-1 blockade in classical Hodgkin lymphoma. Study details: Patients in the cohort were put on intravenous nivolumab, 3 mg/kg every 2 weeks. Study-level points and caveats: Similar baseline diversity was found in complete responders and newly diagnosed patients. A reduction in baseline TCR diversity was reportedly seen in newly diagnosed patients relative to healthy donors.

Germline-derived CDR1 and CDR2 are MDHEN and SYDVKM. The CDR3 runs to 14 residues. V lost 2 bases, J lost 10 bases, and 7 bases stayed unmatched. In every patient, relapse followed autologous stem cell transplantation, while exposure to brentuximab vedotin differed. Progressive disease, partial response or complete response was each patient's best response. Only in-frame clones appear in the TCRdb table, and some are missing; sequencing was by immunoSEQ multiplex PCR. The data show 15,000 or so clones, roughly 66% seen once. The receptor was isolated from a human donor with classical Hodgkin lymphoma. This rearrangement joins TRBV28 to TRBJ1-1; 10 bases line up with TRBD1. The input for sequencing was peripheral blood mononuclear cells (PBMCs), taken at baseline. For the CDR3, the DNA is TGTGCCAGCAGTTTACCGACAGGGGGCAGGGTAGCTTTCTTT. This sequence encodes CASSLPTGGRVAFF.